The 18 T cell receptor beta chains below come from one sample, sequenced in a study of OX40 agonist ivuxolimab in advanced cancers. The data were produced by immunoSEQ multiplex PCR, yet TCRdb's version contains in-frame clones alone and is incomplete. The sample has about 160,000 clones, 90% to 95% seen once; the top ten hold about 0.3%. The sample was CD4+ or CD8+ T cells sorted from blood, taken in a trial of the OX40 agonist ivuxolimab. These receptors came from an adult with an advanced solid tumor such as melanoma, head and neck, liver or kidney cancer.

The rearrangement joins TRBV10-1 to TRBJ2-1; tentative D call: TRBD2 (6 bases). Germline-derived CDR1 and CDR2 are WNHNN and SYGVQD (reference sequence). Trimming removed 4 bases at V and 8 bases at J, with 15 bases between. This CDR3 region has 14 residues. CDR3 amino acids: CASSVRRDLYEQFF. CDR3 bases: TGCGCCAGCAGTGTCAGGCGGGACCTCTATGAGCAGTTCTTC.

The V call is TRBV5-6, the J call TRBJ2-7; TRBD1 might be the D (5 bases). Germline lookup yields CDR1 SGHDT and CDR2 YYEEEE. This CDR3 is 13 amino acids long. V shed 0 bases and J shed 2 bases, with 6 bases lying between them. The CDR3 reads CASSLARAYEQYF. CDR3 DNA: TGTGCCAGCAGCTTGGCCAGGGCCTACGAGCAGTACTTC.

The CDR3 spells CASSQGASGPYEQYF. The DNA for the CDR3 is TGTGCCAGCAGTCAGGGGGCTAGCGGGCCCTACGAGCAGTACTTC. V usage is TRBV28 and J usage is TRBJ2-7, with D possibly being TRBD1 or TRBD2 (8 bases each). The germline CDR1 and CDR2 sequences are MDHEN and SYDVKM. Trimming stripped 5 bases from V and 2 bases from J, with 16 bases between. This CDR3 has 15 residues.

V usage is TRBV9 and J usage is TRBJ2-7, with D unresolved. This CDR3 region has 14 residues. Germline CDR1 and CDR2: SGDLS and YYNGEE. V lost 2 bases and J 0 bases, leaving 9 bases between the germline ends. CDR3 residues: CASSVLGSSYEQYF. The CDR3, as DNA: TGTGCCAGCAGCGTCCTCGGGTCCTCCTACGAGCAGTACTTC.

The chain links TRBV19 to TRBJ1-5; 9 bases fit TRBD1. The V segment lost 2 bases and the J segment 0 bases; nucleotides outside the gene matches: 2. The CDR3 has 16 amino acids. Germline CDR1 is LNHDA and CDR2 is SQIVND (reference sequence). This CDR3 reads CASSIMGQGSNQPQHF. CDR3 DNA: TGTGCCAGTAGTATAATGGGACAGGGTAGCAATCAGCCCCAGCATTTT.

This clone has only one observation. The chain links TRBV6-5 to TRBJ1-2; the D gene is possibly TRBD1 (5 bases). This CDR3 region has 13 residues. V was clipped by 4 bases and J by 6 bases, with 12 bases between them. Looked up from germline, CDR1 is MNHEY and CDR2 is SVGAGI. The CDR3 is CASSSQAWDGYTF. The CDR3 DNA sequence: TGTGCCAGCAGTTCACAGGCCTGGGATGGCTACACCTTC.

This sequence joins TRBV4-1 and TRBJ2-2, with 7 bases identical to TRBD1. The CDR3 runs to 15 residues. Per germline, CDR1 MGHRA and CDR2 YSYEKL. V trimming: 3 bases; J trimming: 6 bases; junction bases outside the gene matches: 7. CDR3 residues: CASSHAGTVPGELFF. The CDR3 DNA is TGCGCCAGCAGCCACGCCGGGACAGTACCCGGGGAGCTGTTTTTT.

The V gene is TRBV7-2, the J gene TRBJ1-5; the D gene is possibly TRBD1 (5 bases). Looked up from germline, CDR1 is SGHTA and CDR2 is FQGNSA. The CDR3 consists of 17 residues. Trimming stripped 0 bases from V and 5 bases from J, with 17 bases between. This chain's CDR3 is CASSLASGSYGDQPQHF. The CDR3 DNA reads TGTGCCAGCAGCTTAGCGTCAGGGAGTTACGGGGATCAGCCCCAGCATTTT.

A single count supports this clone. This chain uses TRBV28 with TRBJ2-1; the match to TRBD1 covers 9 bases. The CDR3 consists of 15 residues. Germline loops: CDR1 MDHEN, CDR2 SYDVKM. V shed 8 bases, J shed 6 bases, and the junction held 11 bases outside the gene matches. In DNA form, the CDR3 reads TGTGCCAGCGCCTACCCCGGACAGGGGAGCAATGAGCAGTTCTTC. It specifies CASAYPGQGSNEQFF.

This chain links TRBV9 with TRBJ2-7; a weak D match, TRBD1 (6 bases). V was shortened by 0 bases and J by 2 bases, with 15 bases between the two germline ends. The length of the CDR3 is 16 residues. Germline V lookup: CDR1 SGDLS, CDR2 YYNGEE. This CDR3 is CASSVGKQGLTYEQYF. The CDR3 coding sequence is TGTGCCAGCAGCGTAGGAAAACAGGGCCTTACCTACGAGCAGTACTTC. Filled out from reference TRBV9 and TRBJ2-7, the complete variable domain reads DSGVTQTPKHLITATGQRVTLRCSPRSGDLSVYWYQQSLDQGLQFLIQYYNGEERAKGNILERFSAQQFPDLHSELNLSSLELGDSALYFCASSVGKQGLTYEQYFGPGTRLTVT.

This chain joins TRBV2 and TRBJ2-4, with TRBD1 identical over 7 bases. This CDR3 spans 15 amino acids. The trim removed 6 bases at V and 3 bases at J, leaving 8 bases unmatched. In germline, CDR1 is SNHLY, CDR2 FYNNEI. CDR3 DNA: TGTGCCAGCAGCTCCGACAGGGTGGGCAAAAACATTCAGTACTTC. Translated, it gives CASSSDRVGKNIQYF.

The genes are TRBV6-4 and TRBJ1-6, with D tentatively TRBD1 (6 bases). V lost 6 bases and J 7 bases, leaving 13 bases between the germline ends. This CDR3 has 14 residues. Germline V gene lookup returns CDR1 MRHNA and CDR2 SNTAGT. CDR3 DNA: TGTGCCAGCAGCCCAACGGGGGGCAATTCACCCCTCCACTTT. It encodes CASSPTGGNSPLHF.

The rearrangement uses TRBV2 and TRBJ1-6; D perhaps matches TRBD1 (6 bases). Germline V CDR1 and CDR2: SNHLY, FYNNEI. The CDR3 runs to 15 residues. V was pared by 1 base and J by 10 bases, with 14 bases between. The CDR3 loop is CASSEEGGVGSPLHF. The CDR3 coding sequence is TGTGCCAGCAGTGAAGAGGGGGGCGTGGGGTCACCCCTCCACTTT.

The V call is TRBV6-1, the J call TRBJ1-4; TRBD1 is a possible D gene (6 bases). V was shortened by 4 bases and J by 2 bases, with 8 bases between the two germline ends. The CDR3 has 14 amino acids. The germline V gene encodes CDR1 MNHNS and CDR2 SASEGT. Here the CDR3 reads CASSGQGTNEKLFF. DNA for the CDR3: TGTGCCAGCAGTGGGCAGGGGACTAATGAAAAACTGTTTTTT.

The chain combines TRBV5-1 with TRBJ2-2; D gene uncertain. The length of the CDR3 is 15 residues. The ends were cut back, 0 bases at V and 1 base at J, with 7 bases in the middle. Germline CDR1 SGHRS, CDR2 YFSETQ. In nucleotides, the CDR3 is TGCGCCAGCAGCTTGGCGGCAGAGAACACCGGGGAGCTGTTTTTT. It codes for CASSLAAENTGELFF.

The V call is TRBV7-2, the J call TRBJ1-4, with D hard to call. The CDR3 covers 13 residues. Trimming took off 3 bases at V and 5 bases at J, with 7 bases between the two ends. CDR1 is SGHTA, CDR2 FQGNSA, per germline. The CDR3 sequence: CASSFLSNEKLFF. In nucleotides, the CDR3 is TGTGCCAGCAGCTTCCTTAGCAATGAAAAACTGTTTTTT.

This clone was recorded once. DNA of the CDR3: TGTGCCAGCTCACCACCGTTAGCGGGAGGGCTCCCTAGCACAGATACGCAGTATTTT. This gives the protein CASSPPLAGGLPSTDTQYF. The chain joins TRBV18 to TRBJ2-3; TRBD2 agrees at 11 bases. V lost 0 bases and J lost 0; bases outside the gene matches: 8. Germline V lookup: CDR1 KGHSH, CDR2 LQKENI. The CDR3 length is 19 residues. The full variable domain, rest sourced from reference TRBV18 and TRBJ2-3, is NAGVMQNPRHLVRRRGQEARLRCSPMKGHSHVYWYRQLPEEGLKFMVYLQKENIIDESGMPKERFSAEFPKEGPSILRIQQVVRGDSAAYFCASSPPLAGGLPSTDTQYFGPGTRLTVL.

This clone was observed a handful of times. V is TRBV5-6 and J is TRBJ1-3; D not resolved. Looked up from germline, CDR1 is SGHDT and CDR2 is YYEEEE. Trimming shortened V by 1 base and J by 11 bases, and 13 bases separated the two germline ends. The CDR3 extends over 13 amino acids. Here the CDR3 reads CASSLTDVDAIYF. The CDR3 coding sequence is TGTGCCAGCAGCTTGACCGACGTGGATGCCATATATTTT.